This T cell receptor (beta chain) was sequenced for a study of CXCR3-negative and CXCR3-positive naive CD8 T cells. Study-wide results and caveats: Naive CXCR3-positive and CXCR3-negative cells shared similar TRBV-TRBJ usage, unlike memory cells.

TRB cDNA was prepared as libraries by UMI-labeled 5' RACE. TCRdb re-analyzed the 5' RACE reads; it lists each CDR3 protein once, without DNA. Recorded for this sample: roughly 6,000 distinct CDR3 sequences. Sorts performed in triplicate captured hundreds of thousands of cells each from every CD8+ T cell subset. Naive cells were sorted as CD45RO-, CCR7+, CD27+ and CD95-. This CDR3 region has 11 residues. From germline, CDR1 is SQVTM and CDR2 ANQGSEA. Its frequency marks this clonotype as medium-sized (0.01 to 0.1%). Its antigen is undetermined. The sequenced sample was naive CXCR3- CD8+ T cells from blood. The sample's subset: CD45RO-CCR7+CD27+CD95- naive CD8+ T cells lacking CXCR3 (TNR3-). V is TRBV29-1 and J is TRBJ2-7. The clonotype originates from a human donor in good health. Some clones in this sample may be carry-over from other donors' samples. CDR3 sequence reads: CSVDWEYEQYF.